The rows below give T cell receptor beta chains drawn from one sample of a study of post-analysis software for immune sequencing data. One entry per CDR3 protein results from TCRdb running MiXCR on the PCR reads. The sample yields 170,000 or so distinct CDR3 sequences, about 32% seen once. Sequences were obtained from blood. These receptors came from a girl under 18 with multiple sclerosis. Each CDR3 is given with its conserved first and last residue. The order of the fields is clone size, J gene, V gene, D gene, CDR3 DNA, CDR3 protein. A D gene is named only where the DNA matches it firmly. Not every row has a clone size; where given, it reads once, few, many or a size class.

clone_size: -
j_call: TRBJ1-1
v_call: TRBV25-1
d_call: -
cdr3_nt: TGTGCCAGCAGTGAATGGGGGACACGACCGGAAGCTTTCTTT
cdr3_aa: CASSEWGTRPEAFF

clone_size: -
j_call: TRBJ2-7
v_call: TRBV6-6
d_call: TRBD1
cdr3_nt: TGTACCAGCAGTACGGGACAGGGCGTCGACGAGCAGTACTTC
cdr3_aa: CTSSTGQGVDEQYF

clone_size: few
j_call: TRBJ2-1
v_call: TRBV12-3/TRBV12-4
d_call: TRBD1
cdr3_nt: TGTGCCAGCAGGGCGGACAGGAGTTCGTACAATGAGCAGTTCTTC
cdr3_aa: CASRADRSSYNEQFF

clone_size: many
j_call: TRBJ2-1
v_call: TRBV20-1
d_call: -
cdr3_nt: TGCAGTGCTAGAGATATGGAGCTGGAGGGGGTAAATGAGCAGTTCTTC
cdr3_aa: CSARDMELEGVNEQFF

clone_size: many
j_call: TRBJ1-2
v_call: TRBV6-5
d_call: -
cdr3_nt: TGTGCCAGCAGTTACTCGTCATACGGACACTATGGCTACACCTTC
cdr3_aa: CASSYSSYGHYGYTF

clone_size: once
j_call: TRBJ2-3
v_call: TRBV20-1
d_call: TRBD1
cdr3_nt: TGCAGTGCTGCCGGGACAGGGGTCCTCACAGATACGCAGTATTTT
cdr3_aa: CSAAGTGVLTDTQYF

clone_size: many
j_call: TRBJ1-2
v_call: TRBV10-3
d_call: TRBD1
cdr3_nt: TGTGCCATCAGTCACCGGGACAGGGACCATAACTATGGCTACACCTTC
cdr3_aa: CAISHRDRDHNYGYTF

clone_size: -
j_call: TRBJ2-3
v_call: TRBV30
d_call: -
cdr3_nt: TGTGTCTGGAGTGTGAGGAGCGCGAACACAGATACGCAGTATTTT
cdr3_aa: CVWSVRSANTDTQYF

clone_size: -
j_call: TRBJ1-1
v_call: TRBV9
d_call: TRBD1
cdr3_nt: TGTACCAGCAGCGTAGGGACAGGGGTTACTGAAGCTTTCTTT
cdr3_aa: CTSSVGTGVTEAFF

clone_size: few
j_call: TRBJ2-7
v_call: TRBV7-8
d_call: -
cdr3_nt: TGTGCCAGCAGCTTAGCGCAGGTAGGGGACGAGCAGTACTTC
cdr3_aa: CASSLAQVGDEQYF

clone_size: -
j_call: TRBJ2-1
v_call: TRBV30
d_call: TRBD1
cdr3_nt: TGTGCCTGGAGTGTACAGGACAGGGATTACAATGAGCAGTTCTTC
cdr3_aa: CAWSVQDRDYNEQFF

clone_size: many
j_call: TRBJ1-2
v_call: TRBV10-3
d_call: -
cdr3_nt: TGTGCCATCAGCGACGACAGTCACTATGGCTACACCTTC
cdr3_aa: CAISDDSHYGYTF